The clone carrying this T cell receptor beta chain was picked up one time. This CDR3 spans 13 amino acids. Germline V gene lookup returns CDR1 SEHNR and CDR2 FQNEAQ (reference sequence). V shed 1 base and J shed 12 bases, with 12 bases lying between them. Profiled with immunoSEQ multiplex PCR; TCRdb holds only in-frame clones, not every one. The sample shows approximately 77,000 clones, roughly 94% of them seen only once. These data belong to a study of technical replicates of blood from several donors. Sequencing was done on a sample of T cells isolated from PBMCs. The sequence was obtained from a human donor in good health. V usage is TRBV7-9 and J usage is TRBJ2-2; D unclear. The DNA of the CDR3 is TGTGCCAGCAGCTTAGGATCAGTCAATAAGCTGTTTTTT. It yields the protein CASSLGSVNKLFF. Full variable domain (remainder filled in from reference TRBV7-9 and TRBJ2-2): DTGVSQNPRHKITKRGQNVTFRCDPISEHNRLYWYRQTLGQGPEFLTYFQNEAQLEKSRLLSDRFSAERPKGSFSTLEIQRTEQGDSAMYLCASSLGSVNKLFFGEGSRLTVL.